What follows describes a single T cell receptor (beta chain). One end of the junction does not line up with germline, which may come from a read error. This specimen includes other DNA sequences encoding the same CDR3. With 60 Vbeta and 13 Jbeta primers, the PCR was carried out. Assay used: immunoSEQ multiplex PCR; TCRdb lists only in-frame clones, some missing. Of some 100,000 clones in the sample, over 70% were seen once. The data were taken from a study of cytomegalovirus exposure and HLA in healthy donors. The CDR3 has 13 amino acids. Germline CDR1 MNHNS, CDR2 SASEGT. This clonotype originated in a woman aged 45 to 65 in good health and CMV-seropositive. Sequenced: PBMCs. The genes are TRBV6-1 and TRBJ2-7, with 9 bases identical to TRBD1. CDR3 nucleotides: TGCGCCCTGAGACCGGGACAGGGAAACGAGCAGTACTTC. This sequence encodes CALRPGQGNEQYF.